This is a list of T cell receptor beta chains from one sample in a study of OX40 agonist ivuxolimab in advanced cancers. The data were produced by immunoSEQ multiplex PCR, yet TCRdb's version contains in-frame clones alone and is incomplete. The profile shows over 40,000 clones, roughly 85% of them singletons. The specimen comprised CD4+ or CD8+ T cells sorted from blood, sampled in a trial of the OX40 agonist ivuxolimab. The source of these receptors is an adult with an advanced solid tumor such as melanoma, head and neck, liver or kidney cancer. The CDR3 runs from the conserved cysteine through the conserved F or W. Fields, in order: V gene, clone size, D gene, J gene, CDR3 protein, CDR3 DNA. A D gene is named only where the DNA matches it firmly. The size of a clone is reported for some rows only, either as once, few or many, or as a class for expanded clones.

TRBV29-1	NA	NA	TRBJ1-1	CSVARGSTEAFF	TGCAGCGTTGCTCGAGGATCCACTGAAGCTTTCTTT
TRBV9	once	NA	TRBJ2-2	CASSVEGSSGELFF	TGTGCCAGCAGCGTAGAGGGGTCGTCCGGGGAGCTGTTTTTT
TRBV6-6	NA	NA	TRBJ1-1	CASSVRVQKAFF	TGTGCCAGCAGTGTCAGGGTTCAAAAAGCTTTCTTT
TRBV6-5	NA	NA	TRBJ1-5	CASSYLANQPQHF	TGTGCCAGCAGTTACCTTGCCAATCAGCCCCAGCATTTT
TRBV20-1	NA	NA	TRBJ2-1	CSVGSGNEQFF	TGCAGTGTCGGGAGCGGGAATGAGCAGTTCTTC
TRBV16	NA	NA	TRBJ1-4	CASSQLRPVRAADNEKLFF	TGTGCCAGCAGCCAATTGCGCCCCGTTAGAGCAGCCGATAATGAAAAACTGTTTTTT
TRBV14	NA	TRBD1	TRBJ2-7	CASSHRQGLGYEQYF	TGTGCCAGCAGCCACCGACAGGGCCTGGGCTACGAGCAGTACTTC
TRBV15	once	NA	TRBJ2-7	CATSPTLQHYEQYF	TGTGCCACCAGCCCGACTCTACAACACTACGAGCAGTACTTC
TRBV5-4	NA	NA	TRBJ2-5	CASSLYQETQYF	TGTGCCAGCAGCTTGTACCAAGAGACCCAGTACTTC
TRBV4-1	NA	NA	TRBJ1-5	CASSPKQGKNQPQHF	TGCGCCAGCAGCCCGAAACAGGGAAAAAATCAGCCCCAGCATTTT
TRBV2	NA	TRBD1	TRBJ1-5	CASSIRQGGNQPQHF	TGTGCCAGCAGCATCCGACAGGGGGGCAATCAGCCCCAGCATTTT
TRBV28	NA	TRBD1	TRBJ2-3	CASRDQPGQRNTDTQYF	TGTGCCAGCAGGGACCAACCGGGACAGAGAAACACAGATACGCAGTATTTT
TRBV7-9	NA	NA	TRBJ1-1	CASSATSGTVMNTEAFF	TGTGCCAGCAGCGCCACGTCAGGGACGGTAATGAACACTGAAGCTTTCTTT
TRBV6-5	NA	NA	TRBJ2-7	CASSFKPYANTYEQYF	TGTGCCAGCAGTTTCAAACCCTATGCAAATACCTACGAGCAGTACTTC